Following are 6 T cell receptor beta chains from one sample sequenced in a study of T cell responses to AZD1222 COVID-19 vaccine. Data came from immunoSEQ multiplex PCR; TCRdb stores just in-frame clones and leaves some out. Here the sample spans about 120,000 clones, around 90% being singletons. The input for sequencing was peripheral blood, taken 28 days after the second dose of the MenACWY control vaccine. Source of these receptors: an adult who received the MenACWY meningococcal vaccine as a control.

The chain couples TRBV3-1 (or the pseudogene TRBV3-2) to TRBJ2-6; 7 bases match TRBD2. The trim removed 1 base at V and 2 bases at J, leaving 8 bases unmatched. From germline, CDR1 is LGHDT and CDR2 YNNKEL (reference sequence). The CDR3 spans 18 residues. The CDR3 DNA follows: TGTGCCAGCAGCCAAGGGTCTTTGGGACTAACTGGGGCCAACGTCCTGACTTTC. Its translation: CASSQGSLGLTGANVLTF.

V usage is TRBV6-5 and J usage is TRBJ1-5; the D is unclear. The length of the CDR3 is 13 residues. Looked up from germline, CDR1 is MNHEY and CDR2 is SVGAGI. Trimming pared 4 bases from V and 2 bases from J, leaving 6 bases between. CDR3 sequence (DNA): TGTGCCAGCAGTTCCAGCGGCAATCAGCCCCAGCATTTT. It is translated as CASSSSGNQPQHF.

The CDR3 loop is CASSRTGQETQYF. In nucleotides, the CDR3 is TGCGCCAGCAGCCGGACGGGACAAGAGACCCAGTACTTC. The V call is TRBV5-1, the J call TRBJ2-5; maybe TRBD2 (5 bases). Between the trimmed V and J ends, which lost 4 bases and 2 bases, there was a span of 9 bases. This CDR3 contains 13 residues. Germline CDR1 is SGHRS and CDR2 is YFSETQ. The full variable domain, rest sourced from reference TRBV5-1 and TRBJ2-5, is KAGVTQTPRYLIKTRGQQVTLSCSPISGHRSVSWYQQTPGQGLQFLFEYFSETQRNKGNFPGRFSGRQFSNSRSEMNVSTLELGDSALYLCASSRTGQETQYFGPGTRLLVL.

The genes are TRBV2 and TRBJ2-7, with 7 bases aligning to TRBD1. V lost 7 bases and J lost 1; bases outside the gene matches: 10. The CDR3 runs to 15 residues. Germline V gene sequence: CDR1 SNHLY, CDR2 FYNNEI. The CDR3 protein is CASNQPTGRSYEQYF. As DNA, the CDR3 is TGTGCCAGCAATCAACCGACAGGGAGATCCTACGAGCAGTACTTC.

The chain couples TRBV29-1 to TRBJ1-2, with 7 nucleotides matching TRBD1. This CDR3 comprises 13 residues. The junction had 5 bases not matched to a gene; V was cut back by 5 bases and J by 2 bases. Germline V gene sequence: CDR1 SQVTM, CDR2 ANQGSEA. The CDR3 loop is CSVLDRTNYGYTF. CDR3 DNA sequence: TGCAGCGTTTTGGACAGGACCAACTATGGCTACACCTTC.

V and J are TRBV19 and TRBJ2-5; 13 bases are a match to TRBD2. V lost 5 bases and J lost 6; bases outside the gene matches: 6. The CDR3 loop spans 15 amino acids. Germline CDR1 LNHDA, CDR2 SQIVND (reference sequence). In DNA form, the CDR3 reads TGTGCCAGTAGTTCCCGGACTAGCGGGAGTCAGACCCAGTACTTC. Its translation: CASSSRTSGSQTQYF.